This T cell receptor beta chain was retrieved from a study of blood T cell repertoires in COVID-19. Background on the study: From T cells, B-cell-depleted T cells, or PBMCs came the material, which was cDNA or gDNA.

Data came from immunoSEQ multiplex PCR; TCRdb stores just in-frame clones and leaves some out. The table shows over 150,000 clones, with around 90% occurring only once. The sequence was obtained from a man aged 35 to 55 with active or convalescent COVID-19. Sequenced material: peripheral blood.

The CDR3 spells CASSLARQSETQYF. For the CDR3, the DNA is TGTGCCAGCAGCTTAGCCAGGCAGTCGGAGACCCAGTACTTC. V is TRBV7-2 and J is TRBJ2-5; D not certain. Germline-derived CDR1 and CDR2 are SGHTA and FQGNSA. The CDR3 is 14 amino acids. V shed 0 bases and J shed 5 bases, with 10 bases lying between them.